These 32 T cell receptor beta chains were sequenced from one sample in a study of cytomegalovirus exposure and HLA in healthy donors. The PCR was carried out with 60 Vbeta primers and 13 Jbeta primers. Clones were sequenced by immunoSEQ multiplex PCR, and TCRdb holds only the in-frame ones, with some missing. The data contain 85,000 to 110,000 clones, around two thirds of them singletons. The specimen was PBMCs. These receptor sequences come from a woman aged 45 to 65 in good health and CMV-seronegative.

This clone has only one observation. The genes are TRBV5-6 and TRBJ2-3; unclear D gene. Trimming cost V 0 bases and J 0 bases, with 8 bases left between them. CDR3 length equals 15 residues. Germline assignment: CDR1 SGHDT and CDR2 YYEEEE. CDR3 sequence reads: CASSLGVSSTDTQYF. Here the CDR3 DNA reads TGTGCCAGCAGCTTGGGAGTCTCTAGCACAGATACGCAGTATTTT.

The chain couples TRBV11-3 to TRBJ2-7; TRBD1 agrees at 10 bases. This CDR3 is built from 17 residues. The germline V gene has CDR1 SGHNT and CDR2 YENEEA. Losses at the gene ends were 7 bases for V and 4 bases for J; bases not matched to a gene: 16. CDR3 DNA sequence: TGTGCCAGCACCGCACGCTTCGGGGGACAGGGGCTTTACGAGCAGTACTTC. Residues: CASTARFGGQGLYEQYF.

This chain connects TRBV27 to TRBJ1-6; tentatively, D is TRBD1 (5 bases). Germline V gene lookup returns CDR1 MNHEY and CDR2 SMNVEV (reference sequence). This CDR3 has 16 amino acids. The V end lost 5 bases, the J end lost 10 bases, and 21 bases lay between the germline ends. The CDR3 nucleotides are TGTGCCAGCAGTCCACAACCGGGACGGAGGGCATCACCCCTCCACTTT. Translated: CASSPQPGRRASPLHF.

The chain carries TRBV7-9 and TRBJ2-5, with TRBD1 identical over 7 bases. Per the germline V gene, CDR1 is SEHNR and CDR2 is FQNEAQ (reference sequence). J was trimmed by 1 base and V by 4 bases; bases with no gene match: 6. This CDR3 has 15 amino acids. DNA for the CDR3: TGTGCCAGCAGCTCTCCCGAGGGGGCCCAAGAGACCCAGTACTTC. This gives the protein CASSSPEGAQETQYF.

In nucleotides, the CDR3 is TGTGCCAGCAGCACGCTAGCGGGAGGTTACAATGAGCAGTTCTTC. It specifies CASSTLAGGYNEQFF. The gene calls are TRBV7-2 and TRBJ2-1, with 11 positions matching TRBD2. Germline trimming cut 5 bases from V and 4 bases from J; bases unmatched to any gene: 4. The CDR3 length is 15 residues. Germline-derived CDR1 and CDR2 are SGHTA and FQGNSA.

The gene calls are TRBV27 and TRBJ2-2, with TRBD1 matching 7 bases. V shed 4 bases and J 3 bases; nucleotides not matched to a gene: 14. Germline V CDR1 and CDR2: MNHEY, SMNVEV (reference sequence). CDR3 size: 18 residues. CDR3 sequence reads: CASSSYLRQGSYTGELFF. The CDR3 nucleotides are TGTGCCAGCAGTTCCTACTTACGACAGGGAAGCTACACCGGGGAGCTGTTTTTT.

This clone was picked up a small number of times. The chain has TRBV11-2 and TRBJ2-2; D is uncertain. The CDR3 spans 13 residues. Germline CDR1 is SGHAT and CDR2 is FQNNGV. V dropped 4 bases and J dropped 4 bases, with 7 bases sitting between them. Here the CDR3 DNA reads TGTGCCAGCAGCTCCCCCTTCACCGGGGAGCTGTTTTTT. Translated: CASSSPFTGELFF.

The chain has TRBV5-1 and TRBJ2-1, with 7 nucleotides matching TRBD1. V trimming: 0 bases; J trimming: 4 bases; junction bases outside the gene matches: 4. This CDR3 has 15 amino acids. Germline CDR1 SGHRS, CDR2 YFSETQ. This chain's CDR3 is CASSLEGQAYNEQFF. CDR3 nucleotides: TGCGCCAGCAGCTTGGAAGGACAGGCTTACAATGAGCAGTTCTTC.

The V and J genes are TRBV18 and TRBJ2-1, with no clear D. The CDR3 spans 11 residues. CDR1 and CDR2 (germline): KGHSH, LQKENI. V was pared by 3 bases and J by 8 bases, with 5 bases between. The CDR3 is CASSPADEQFF. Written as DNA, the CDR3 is TGTGCCAGCTCACCCGCGGATGAGCAGTTCTTC.

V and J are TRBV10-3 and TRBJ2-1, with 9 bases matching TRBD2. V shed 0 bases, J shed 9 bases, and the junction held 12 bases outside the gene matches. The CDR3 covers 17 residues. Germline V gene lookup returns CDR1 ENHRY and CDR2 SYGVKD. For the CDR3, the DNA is TGTGCCATCAGTGAGTCGAGCAAGCGGGGGGCATTCAGTGAGCAGTTCTTC. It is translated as CAISESSKRGAFSEQFF.

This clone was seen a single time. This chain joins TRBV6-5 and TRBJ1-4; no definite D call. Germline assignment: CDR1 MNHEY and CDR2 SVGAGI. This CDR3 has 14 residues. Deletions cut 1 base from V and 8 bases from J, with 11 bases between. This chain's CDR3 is CASSYFGATEKLFF. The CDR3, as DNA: TGTGCCAGCAGTTACTTCGGAGCCACGGAAAAACTGTTTTTT.

In nucleotides, the CDR3 is TGCAGTGCGGCGCAGGAGGCTGAAGCTTTCTTT. Its translation is CSAAQEAEAFF. The chain joins TRBV20-1 to TRBJ1-1; D remains ambiguous. Trimming shortened V by 6 bases and J by 6 bases, and 11 bases separated the two germline ends. Germline V gene sequence: CDR1 DFQATT, CDR2 SNEGSKA (reference sequence). The CDR3 has 11 residues.

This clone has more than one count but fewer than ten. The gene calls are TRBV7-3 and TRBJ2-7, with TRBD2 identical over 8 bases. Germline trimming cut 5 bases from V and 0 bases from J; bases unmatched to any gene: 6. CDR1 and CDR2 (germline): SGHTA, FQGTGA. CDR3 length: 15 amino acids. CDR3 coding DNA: TGTGCCAGCAGCCTAGGAGCGGGAGTCTCCTACGAGCAGTACTTC. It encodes CASSLGAGVSYEQYF.

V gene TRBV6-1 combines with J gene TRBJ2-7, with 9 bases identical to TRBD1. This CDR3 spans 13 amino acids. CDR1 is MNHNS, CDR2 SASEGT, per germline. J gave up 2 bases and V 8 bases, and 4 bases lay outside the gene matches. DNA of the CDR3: TGTGCCAGCGGCCGGGACAGGGCCTACGAGCAGTACTTC. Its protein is CASGRDRAYEQYF.

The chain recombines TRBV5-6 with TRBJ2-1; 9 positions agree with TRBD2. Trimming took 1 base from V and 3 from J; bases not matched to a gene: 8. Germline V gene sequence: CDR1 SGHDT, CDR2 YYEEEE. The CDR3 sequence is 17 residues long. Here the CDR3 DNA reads TGTGCCAGCAGCTTGCGGGCTAGCGGGGATGTCTACAATGAGCAGTTCTTC. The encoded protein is CASSLRASGDVYNEQFF.

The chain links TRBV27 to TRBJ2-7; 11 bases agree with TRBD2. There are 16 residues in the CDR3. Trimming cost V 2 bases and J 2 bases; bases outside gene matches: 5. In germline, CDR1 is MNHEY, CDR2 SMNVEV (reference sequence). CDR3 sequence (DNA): TGTGCCAGCAGTTTAAGGGGGACTAGCGGTACCTACGAGCAGTACTTC. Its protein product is CASSLRGTSGTYEQYF.

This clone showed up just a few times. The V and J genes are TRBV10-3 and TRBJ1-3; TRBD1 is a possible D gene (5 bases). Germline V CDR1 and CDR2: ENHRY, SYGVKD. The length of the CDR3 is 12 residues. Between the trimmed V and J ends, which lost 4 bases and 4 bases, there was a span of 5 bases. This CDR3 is CAISGQGNTIYF. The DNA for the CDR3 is TGTGCCATCAGTGGACAGGGAAACACCATATATTTT.

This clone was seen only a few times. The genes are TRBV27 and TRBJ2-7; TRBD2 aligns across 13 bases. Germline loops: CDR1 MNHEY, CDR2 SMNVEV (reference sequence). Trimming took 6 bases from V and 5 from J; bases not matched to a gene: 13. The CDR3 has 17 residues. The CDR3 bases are TGTGCCAGCAGACCAGGTGGGACTAGCGGGAAATTCAACGAGCAGTACTTC. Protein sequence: CASRPGGTSGKFNEQYF.

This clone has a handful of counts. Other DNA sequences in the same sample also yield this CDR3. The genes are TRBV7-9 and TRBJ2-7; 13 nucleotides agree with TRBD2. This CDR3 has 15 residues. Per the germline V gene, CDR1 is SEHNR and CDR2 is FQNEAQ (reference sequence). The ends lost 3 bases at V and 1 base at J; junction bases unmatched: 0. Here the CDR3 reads CASSLGLAGSYEQYF. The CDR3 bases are TGTGCCAGCAGCTTGGGACTAGCGGGATCCTACGAGCAGTACTTC.

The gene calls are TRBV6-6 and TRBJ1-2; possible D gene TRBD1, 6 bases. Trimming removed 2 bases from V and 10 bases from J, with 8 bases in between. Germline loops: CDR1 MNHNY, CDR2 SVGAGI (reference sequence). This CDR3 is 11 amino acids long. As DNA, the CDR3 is TGTGCCAGCAGTTACGCAGGGGACTACACCTTC. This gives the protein CASSYAGDYTF.

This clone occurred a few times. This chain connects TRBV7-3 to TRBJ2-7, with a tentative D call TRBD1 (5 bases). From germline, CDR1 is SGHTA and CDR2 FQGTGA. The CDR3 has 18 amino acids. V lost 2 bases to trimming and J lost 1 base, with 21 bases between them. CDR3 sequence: CASSLSSRVRESSYEQYF. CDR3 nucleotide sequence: TGTGCCAGCAGCTTATCCTCCAGGGTTCGCGAGAGTTCCTACGAGCAGTACTTC.

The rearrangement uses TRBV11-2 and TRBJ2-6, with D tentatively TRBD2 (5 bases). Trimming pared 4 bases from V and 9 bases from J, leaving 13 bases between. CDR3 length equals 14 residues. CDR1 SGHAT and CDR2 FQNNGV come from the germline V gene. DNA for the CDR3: TGTGCCAGCAGCTCCGTTTTCGGGAACAACGTCCTGACTTTC. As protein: CASSSVFGNNVLTF.

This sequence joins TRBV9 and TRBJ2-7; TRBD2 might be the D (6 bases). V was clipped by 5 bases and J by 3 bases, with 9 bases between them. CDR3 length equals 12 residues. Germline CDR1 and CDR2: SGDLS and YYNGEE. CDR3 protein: CASSFSGYEQYF. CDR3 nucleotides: TGTGCCAGCAGTTTTAGCGGCTACGAGCAGTACTTC.

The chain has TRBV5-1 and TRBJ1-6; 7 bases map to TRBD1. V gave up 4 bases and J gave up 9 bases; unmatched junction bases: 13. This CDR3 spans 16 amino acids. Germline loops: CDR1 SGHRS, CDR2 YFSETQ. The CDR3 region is CASSRLVGTESSPLHF. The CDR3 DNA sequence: TGCGCCAGCAGCCGCTTGGTAGGGACAGAAAGTTCACCCCTCCACTTT.

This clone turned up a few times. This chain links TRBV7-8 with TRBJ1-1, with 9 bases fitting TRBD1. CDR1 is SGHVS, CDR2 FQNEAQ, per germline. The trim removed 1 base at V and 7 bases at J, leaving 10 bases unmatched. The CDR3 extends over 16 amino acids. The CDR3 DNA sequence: TGTGCCAGCAGCTTAGGGGGGACAGGGTGGAGTAGTGAAGCTTTCTTT. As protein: CASSLGGTGWSSEAFF.

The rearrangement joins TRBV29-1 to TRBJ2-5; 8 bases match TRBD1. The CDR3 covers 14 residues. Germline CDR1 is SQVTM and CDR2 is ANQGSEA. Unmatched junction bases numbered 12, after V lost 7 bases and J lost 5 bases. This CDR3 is CSARTGLRDETQYF. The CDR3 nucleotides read TGCAGCGCCCGGACAGGGCTTAGGGATGAGACCCAGTACTTC.

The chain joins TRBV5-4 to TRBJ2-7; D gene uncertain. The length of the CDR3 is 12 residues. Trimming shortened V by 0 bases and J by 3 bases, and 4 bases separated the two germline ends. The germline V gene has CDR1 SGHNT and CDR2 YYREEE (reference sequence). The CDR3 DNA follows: TGTGCCAGCAGCTTGGCCAGCTACGAGCAGTACTTC. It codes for CASSLASYEQYF.

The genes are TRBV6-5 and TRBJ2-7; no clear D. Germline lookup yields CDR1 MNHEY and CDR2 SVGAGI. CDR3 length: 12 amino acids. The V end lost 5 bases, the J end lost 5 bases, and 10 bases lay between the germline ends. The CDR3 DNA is TGTGCCAGCAGTGGCAACCGGGACGAGCAGTACTTC. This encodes CASSGNRDEQYF.

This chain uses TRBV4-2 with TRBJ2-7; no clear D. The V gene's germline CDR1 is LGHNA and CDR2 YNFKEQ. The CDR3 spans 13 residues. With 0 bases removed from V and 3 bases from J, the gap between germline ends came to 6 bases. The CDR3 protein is CASSQDTSYEQYF. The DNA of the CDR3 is TGTGCCAGCAGCCAAGATACAAGCTACGAGCAGTACTTC.

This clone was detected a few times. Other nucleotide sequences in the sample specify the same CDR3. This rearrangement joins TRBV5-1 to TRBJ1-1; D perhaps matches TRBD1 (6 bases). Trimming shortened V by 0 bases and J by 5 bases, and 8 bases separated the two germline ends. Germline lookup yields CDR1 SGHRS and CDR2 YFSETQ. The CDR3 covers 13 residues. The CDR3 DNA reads TGCGCCAGCAGCTTGGCAGGGGAGACTGAAGCTTTCTTT. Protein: CASSLAGETEAFF. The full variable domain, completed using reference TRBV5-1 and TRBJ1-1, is KAGVTQTPRYLIKTRGQQVTLSCSPISGHRSVSWYQQTPGQGLQFLFEYFSETQRNKGNFPGRFSGRQFSNSRSEMNVSTLELGDSALYLCASSLAGETEAFFGQGTRLTVV.

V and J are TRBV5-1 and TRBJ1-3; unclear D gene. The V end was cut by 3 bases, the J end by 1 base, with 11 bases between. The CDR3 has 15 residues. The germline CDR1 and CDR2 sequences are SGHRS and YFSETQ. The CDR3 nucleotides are TGCGCCAGCAGCTGGGAGGCCTCATCTGGAAACACCATATATTTT. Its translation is CASSWEASSGNTIYF.

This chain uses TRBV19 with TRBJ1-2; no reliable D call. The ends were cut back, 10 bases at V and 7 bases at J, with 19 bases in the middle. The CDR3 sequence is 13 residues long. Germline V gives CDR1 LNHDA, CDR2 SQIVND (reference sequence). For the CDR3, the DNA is TGTGCCACCTCGACCGCAGGTGTCGGTGGCTACACCTTC. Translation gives CATSTAGVGGYTF.